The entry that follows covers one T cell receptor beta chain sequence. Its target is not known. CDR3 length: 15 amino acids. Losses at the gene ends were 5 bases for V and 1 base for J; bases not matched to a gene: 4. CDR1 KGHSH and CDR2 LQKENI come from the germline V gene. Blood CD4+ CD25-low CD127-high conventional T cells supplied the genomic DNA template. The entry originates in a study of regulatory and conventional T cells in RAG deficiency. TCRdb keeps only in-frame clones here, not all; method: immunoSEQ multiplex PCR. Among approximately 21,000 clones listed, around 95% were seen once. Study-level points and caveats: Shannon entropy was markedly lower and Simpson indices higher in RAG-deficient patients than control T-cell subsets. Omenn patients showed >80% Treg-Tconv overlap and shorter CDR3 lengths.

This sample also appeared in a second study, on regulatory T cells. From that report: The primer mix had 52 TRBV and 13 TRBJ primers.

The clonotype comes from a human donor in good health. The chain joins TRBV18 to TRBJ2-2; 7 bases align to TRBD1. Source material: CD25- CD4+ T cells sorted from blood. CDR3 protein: CASSSYRGNTGELFF. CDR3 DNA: TGTGCCAGCTCATCCTACAGGGGGAACACCGGGGAGCTGTTTTTT.